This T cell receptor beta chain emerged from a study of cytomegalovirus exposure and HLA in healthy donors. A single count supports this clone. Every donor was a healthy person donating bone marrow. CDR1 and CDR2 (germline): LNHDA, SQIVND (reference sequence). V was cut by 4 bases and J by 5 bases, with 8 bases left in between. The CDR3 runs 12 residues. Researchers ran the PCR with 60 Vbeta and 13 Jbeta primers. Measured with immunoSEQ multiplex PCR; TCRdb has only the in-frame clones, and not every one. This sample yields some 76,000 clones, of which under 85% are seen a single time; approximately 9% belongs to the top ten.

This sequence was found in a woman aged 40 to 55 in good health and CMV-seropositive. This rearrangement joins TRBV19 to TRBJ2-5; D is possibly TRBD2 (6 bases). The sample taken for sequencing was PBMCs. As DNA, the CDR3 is TGTGCCAGTAGTAGGAGCGGGGAGACCCAGTACTTC. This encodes CASSRSGETQYF.